Only a few counts were recorded for the clone carrying this TCR beta chain. This record belongs to a study of T cells in Graves' hyperthyroidism and ophthalmopathy. Looked up from germline, CDR1 is KGHSH and CDR2 is LQKENI. This CDR3 spans 15 amino acids. The junction had 7 bases not matched to a gene; V was cut back by 4 bases and J by 7 bases. The investigators amplified TCR beta CDR3 regions from RNA transcripts. HTBI primers were employed in a first-round RT-PCR of the TCR CDR3. TCRdb independently ran MiXCR on the multiplex PCR reads; one entry per CDR3 protein. The sample shows hundreds of thousands of distinct CDR3 sequences, about 15% of them seen only once.

Input material: blood. The rearrangement links TRBV18 to TRBJ2-1; 10 bases map to TRBD2. The source of this sequence is a man aged 18 to 29 with Graves' ophthalmopathy. This CDR3 is CASSLSGRATNEQFF. DNA of the CDR3: TGTGCCAGCTCACTGAGCGGGAGGGCCACAAATGAGCAGTTCTTC. Full variable domain (missing parts from reference TRBV18 and TRBJ2-1): NAGVMQNPRHLVRRRGQEARLRCSPMKGHSHVYWYRQLPEEGLKFMVYLQKENIIDESGMPKERFSAEFPKEGPSILRIQQVVRGDSAAYFCASSLSGRATNEQFFGPGTRLTVL.